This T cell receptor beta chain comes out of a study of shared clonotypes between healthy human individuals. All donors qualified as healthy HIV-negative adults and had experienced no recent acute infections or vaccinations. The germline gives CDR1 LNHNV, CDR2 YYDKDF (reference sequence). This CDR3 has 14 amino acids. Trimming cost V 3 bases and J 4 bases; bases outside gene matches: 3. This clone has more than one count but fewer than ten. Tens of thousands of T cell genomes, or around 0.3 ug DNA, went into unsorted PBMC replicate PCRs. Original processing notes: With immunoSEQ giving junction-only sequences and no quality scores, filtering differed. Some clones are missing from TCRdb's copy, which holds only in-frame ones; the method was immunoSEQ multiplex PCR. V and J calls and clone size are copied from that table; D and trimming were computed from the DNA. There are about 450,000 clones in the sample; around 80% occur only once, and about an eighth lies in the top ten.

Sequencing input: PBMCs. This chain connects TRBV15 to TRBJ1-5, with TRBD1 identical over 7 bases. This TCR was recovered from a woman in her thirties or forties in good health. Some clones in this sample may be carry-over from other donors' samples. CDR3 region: CATSRGQRNQPQHF. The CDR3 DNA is TGTGCCACCAGCAGGGGACAGAGGAATCAGCCCCAGCATTTT.